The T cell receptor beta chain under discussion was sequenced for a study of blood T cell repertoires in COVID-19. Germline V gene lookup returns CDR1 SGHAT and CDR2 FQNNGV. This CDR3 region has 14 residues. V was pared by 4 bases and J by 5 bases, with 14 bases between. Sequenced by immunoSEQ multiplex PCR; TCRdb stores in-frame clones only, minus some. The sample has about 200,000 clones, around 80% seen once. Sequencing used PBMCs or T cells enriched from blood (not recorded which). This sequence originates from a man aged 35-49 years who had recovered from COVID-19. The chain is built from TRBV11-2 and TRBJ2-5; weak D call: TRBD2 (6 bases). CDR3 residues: CASSSWGSGETQYF. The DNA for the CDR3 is TGTGCCAGCAGCTCCTGGGGGAGCGGGGAGACCCAGTACTTC.